A single sample gave rise to the 26 T cell receptor beta chains below, sequenced in a study of CD8 T cells in ankylosing spondylitis. TCRdb itself ran the 5' RACE reads through MiXCR, one entry per CDR3 protein. Here the sample spans roughly 230,000 distinct CDR3 sequences, about 10% being singletons. Sequencing input: blood, either unsorted or a sorted T cell fraction (not recorded which). All receptors come from a male donor with ankylosing spondylitis or in good health (not recorded which).

This clonotype was found once. This rearrangement joins TRBV12-3 or TRBV12-4 to TRBJ1-6, with TRBD1 as a possible D gene (6 bases). V was pared by 4 bases and J by 10 bases, with 11 bases between. This CDR3 region has 13 residues. CDR3 sequence (DNA): TGTGCCAGCAGTTGGGGGGGCAAATCACCCCTCCACTTT. It translates to CASSWGGKSPLHF.

This clonotype occurred many times. The chain's CDR3 is CARRSGVFYEQYF. The CDR3 bases are TGCGCCAGACGTAGCGGGGTTTTCTACGAGCAGTACTTC. The chain uses TRBV4-1 and TRBJ2-7, with 8 bases fitting TRBD2. The CDR3 has 13 amino acids. CDR1 and CDR2 (germline): MGHRA, YSYEKL. With 9 bases clipped from V and 3 bases from J, the junction kept 7 bases outside the gene matches.

This clonotype was counted at least ten times. The rearrangement joins TRBV30 to TRBJ2-7, with 7 bases aligning to TRBD2. The CDR3 extends over 15 amino acids. V was clipped by 4 bases and J by 6 bases; unmatched bases: 15. The germline CDR1 and CDR2 sequences are GTSNPN and SVGIG (reference sequence). CDR3 protein: CAWTGRSGAGAEQYF. In DNA, the CDR3 is TGTGCCTGGACCGGGAGGAGCGGGGCCGGGGCCGAGCAGTACTTC.

This clonotype was observed at least ten times. The CDR3 loop reads CASHRGLNTEAFF. The CDR3 nucleotides read TGTGCTAGTCACAGGGGGCTGAACACTGAAGCTTTCTTT. The chain employs TRBV12-5 and TRBJ1-1; TRBD1 matches 9 bases. V was pared by 8 bases and J by 0 bases, with 1 base of the junction left unmatched. The CDR3 loop spans 13 amino acids. CDR1 and CDR2 from the germline V gene are LGHNT and FRNRAP.

The rearrangement uses TRBV6-5 and TRBJ1-1; 7 nucleotides agree with TRBD1. Per germline, CDR1 MNHEY and CDR2 SVGAGI. V dropped 2 bases and J dropped 3; count of bases not matched to a gene: 6. CDR3 length: 15 amino acids. The CDR3 DNA reads TGTGCCAGCAGTTACGAGGACAGGAGATACACTGAAGCTTTCTTT. As protein: CASSYEDRRYTEAFF.

This rearrangement joins TRBV29-1 to TRBJ2-3, with D possibly called TRBD1 or TRBD2 (5 bases each). The CDR3 contains 15 residues. Germline CDR1 and CDR2: SQVTM and ANQGSEA. Between the trimmed V and J ends, which lost 7 bases and 1 base, there was a span of 18 bases. CDR3 DNA: TGCAGCGCCGTGGGGGAACCAGACGGCACAGATACGCAGTATTTT. Translated, it gives CSAVGEPDGTDTQYF.

This clonotype was seen ten or more times. The rearrangement uses TRBV6-5 and TRBJ2-2; D ambiguous. CDR3 length: 16 residues. In germline, CDR1 is MNHEY, CDR2 SVGAGI. Trimming left V 7 bases short and J 0 bases short, with 15 bases between. The CDR3 sequence is CASNLADNSNTGELFF. The CDR3 DNA reads TGTGCCAGCAATTTAGCCGACAACTCGAACACCGGGGAGCTGTTTTTT.

This clonotype occurred many times. V and J are TRBV10-3 and TRBJ2-3; 15 nucleotides line up with TRBD2. The CDR3 totals 17 residues. V lost 3 bases and J lost 5; bases outside the gene matches: 6. Germline assignment: CDR1 ENHRY and CDR2 SYGVKD. The CDR3 DNA reads TGTGCCATCAGTGATTCCGGACTAGCGGGGGGGAAAGATACGCAGTATTTT. This codes for CAISDSGLAGGKDTQYF.

The genes are TRBV5-1 and TRBJ1-1; TRBD1 might be the D (6 bases). CDR3 length equals 12 residues. The ends were cut back, 4 bases at V and 8 bases at J, with 12 bases in the middle. The germline CDR1 and CDR2 sequences are SGHRS and YFSETQ. CDR3 sequence reads: CASSTETGEAFF. CDR3 DNA sequence: TGCGCCAGCAGCACAGAAACAGGGGAAGCTTTCTTT.

This clonotype was recorded at least ten times. The chain is built from TRBV5-1 and TRBJ1-1; D gene ambiguous. Trimming shortened V by 2 bases and J by 1 base, and 6 bases separated the two germline ends. In germline, CDR1 is SGHRS, CDR2 YFSETQ. The CDR3 is made up of 13 amino acids. For the CDR3, the DNA is TGCGCCAGCAGCTTAACGCAGAACACTGAAGCTTTCTTT. Amino acid sequence: CASSLTQNTEAFF.

This clonotype showed up many times. The chain recombines TRBV20-1 with TRBJ2-3; the D is unclear. V gave up 6 bases and J gave up 6 bases, with 19 bases separating them. Germline loops: CDR1 DFQATT, CDR2 SNEGSKA (reference sequence). The CDR3 totals 14 residues. The CDR3 nucleotides read TGCAGTGCCCCCCGGGCGGTTGCGTCCGATACGCAGTATTTT. Translated: CSAPRAVASDTQYF.

This clonotype was detected a few times. The chain is built from TRBV2 and TRBJ2-3, with TRBD2 identical over 9 bases. This CDR3 has 18 amino acids. Trimming at V came to 3 bases and at J to 6 bases, leaving 16 bases not matched to a gene. CDR1 and CDR2 from the germline V gene are SNHLY and FYNNEI. This chain's CDR3 is CASSDGILAGLNGDTQYF. Written as DNA, the CDR3 is TGTGCCAGCAGTGATGGGATCCTAGCGGGGCTCAACGGGGATACGCAGTATTTT. The whole variable domain, remainder taken from reference TRBV2 and TRBJ2-3, is EPEVTQTPSHQVTQMGQEVILRCVPISNHLYFYWYRQILGQKVEFLVSFYNNEISEKSEIFDDQFSVERPDGSNFTLKIRSTKLEDSAMYFCASSDGILAGLNGDTQYFGPGTRLTVL.

This clonotype was picked up a small number of times. The CDR3 protein is CASSLGNEGWSNEQFF. The CDR3 nucleotides read TGCGCCAGCAGCTTGGGAAATGAGGGTTGGAGCAATGAGCAGTTCTTC. This sequence joins TRBV5-1 and TRBJ2-1, with D perhaps TRBD2 (5 bases). V dropped 0 bases and J dropped 6 bases, with 16 bases sitting between them. The CDR3 spans 16 residues. Germline V CDR1 and CDR2: SGHRS, YFSETQ.

This clonotype has ten or more counts. The chain couples TRBV27 to TRBJ2-7, with D possibly matching TRBD1 (6 bases). Germline loops: CDR1 MNHEY, CDR2 SMNVEV (reference sequence). The V end lost 0 bases, the J end lost 1 base, and 7 bases lay between the germline ends. The CDR3 is 14 residues long. CDR3 amino acids: CASSLSDRSYEQYF. The CDR3 nucleotides are TGTGCCAGCAGTTTATCAGACAGGTCCTACGAGCAGTACTTC.

This clonotype appeared many times. The chain couples TRBV7-9 to TRBJ1-3; D might be TRBD1 (5 bases). V lost 5 bases to trimming and J lost 0 bases, with 14 bases between them. The CDR3 runs 16 residues. Per the germline V gene, CDR1 is SEHNR and CDR2 is FQNEAQ (reference sequence). CDR3 region: CASSRNRQSSGNTIYF. The CDR3 DNA reads as TGTGCCAGCAGCCGGAACAGGCAGAGCTCTGGAAACACCATATATTTT.

Only a few counts were recorded for this clonotype. This chain joins TRBV7-2 and TRBJ2-3; 7 nucleotides agree with TRBD2. V shed 4 bases and J 5 bases; nucleotides not matched to a gene: 9. The CDR3 has 15 amino acids. Germline assignment: CDR1 SGHTA and CDR2 FQGNSA. The CDR3 DNA reads TGTGCCAGCAGCTCCTTGGGGCGGGAGATAGATACGCAGTATTTT. This codes for CASSSLGREIDTQYF.

This clonotype occurred many times. The gene calls are TRBV6-5 and TRBJ2-1, with 7 bases aligning to TRBD2. After removal of 2 bases from V and 2 bases from J, the junction contained 3 bases not matched to a gene. The CDR3 has 15 residues. Germline lookup yields CDR1 MNHEY and CDR2 SVGAGI. In DNA form, the CDR3 reads TGTGCCAGCAGTTACAGTCTAGCGGCCTACAATGAGCAGTTCTTC. This encodes CASSYSLAAYNEQFF.

This clonotype was observed many times. V gene TRBV12-3 or TRBV12-4 combines with J gene TRBJ2-7; 9 bases are a match to TRBD1. The CDR3 totals 15 residues. V trimming: 5 bases; J trimming: 3 bases; junction bases outside the gene matches: 8. The CDR3 DNA reads TGTGCCAGCAGTCTACAGGGGGCCTCGTTCTACGAGCAGTACTTC. Protein product: CASSLQGASFYEQYF.

This clonotype was observed at least ten times. V usage is TRBV10-2 and J usage is TRBJ1-2, with TRBD1 as a possible D gene (5 bases). Germline V lookup: CDR1 WSHSY, CDR2 SAAADI. Deletions cut 5 bases from V and 6 bases from J, with 25 bases between. The CDR3 runs 17 residues. The CDR3 DNA reads TGCGCCAGCAGTTCTCTTCTTGTCCCGGGACTAGCACATGGCTACACCTTC. Its protein product is CASSSLLVPGLAHGYTF.

This clonotype was seen many times. V usage is TRBV20-1 and J usage is TRBJ2-2; the D gene is possibly TRBD2 (5 bases). This CDR3 has 16 amino acids. Germline V gives CDR1 DFQATT, CDR2 SNEGSKA (reference sequence). V lost 4 bases and J lost 4, with 19 bases in between. The CDR3 DNA reads as TGCAGTGCTACCCCCGGCGGGTCATGGGGCACCGGGGAGCTGTTTTTT. Translation gives CSATPGGSWGTGELFF.

The chain carries TRBV7-9 and TRBJ1-6; the D is unclear. V was pared by 2 bases and J by 12 bases, with 5 bases between. This CDR3 contains 11 residues. In germline, CDR1 is SEHNR, CDR2 FQNEAQ (reference sequence). The CDR3 DNA is TGTGCCAGCAGCTTAAACGGACCCCTCCACTTT. Translating gives CASSLNGPLHF.

The gene calls are TRBV30 and TRBJ2-3; TRBD2 matches 10 bases. Germline CDR1 reads GTSNPN; CDR2 reads SVGIG (reference sequence). The CDR3 is made up of 13 amino acids. Trimming at V came to 5 bases and at J to 10 bases, leaving 9 bases not matched to a gene. Written as DNA, the CDR3 is TGTGCCTGGTTAGCGGGGGGTCTTGGAGCGCAGTATTTT. Translating gives CAWLAGGLGAQYF. The whole variable domain, remainder taken from reference TRBV30 and TRBJ2-3, is SQTIHQWPATLVQPVGSPLSLECTVEGTSNPNLYWYRQAAGRGLQLLFYSVGIGQISSEVPQNLSASRPQDRQFILSSKKLLLSDSGFYLCAWLAGGLGAQYFGPGTRLTVL.

In its sample, this clonotype was seen many times. This chain connects TRBV20-1 to TRBJ2-6; D remains ambiguous. Per germline, CDR1 DFQATT and CDR2 SNEGSKA (reference sequence). The length of the CDR3 is 14 residues. Trimming pared 5 bases from V and 0 bases from J, leaving 8 bases between. CDR3 DNA: TGCAGTGCTCTTCATGGCTCTGGGGCCAACGTCCTGACTTTC. Its protein product is CSALHGSGANVLTF.

This clonotype was seen ten or more times. This chain joins TRBV7-2 and TRBJ1-2, with 7 bases that match TRBD1. V gave up 1 base and J gave up 6 bases; unmatched junction bases: 8. The germline CDR1 and CDR2 sequences are SGHTA and FQGNSA. This CDR3 is built from 15 residues. The CDR3 region has the DNA TGTGCCAGCAGCTTAGGACAGGGTGGGAAGGATGGCTACACCTTC. This encodes CASSLGQGGKDGYTF. The full variable domain, its missing parts supplied by reference TRBV7-2 and TRBJ1-2, is GAGVSQSPSNKVTEKGKDVELRCDPISGHTALYWYRQSLGQGLEFLIYFQGNSAPDKSGLPSDRFSAERTGGSVSTLTIQRTQQEDSAVYLCASSLGQGGKDGYTFGSGTRLTVV.

This clonotype appeared many times. The CDR3 DNA follows: TGTGCCACCAAAGACCTGGACACCGGGGAGCTGTTTTTT. It yields the protein CATKDLDTGELFF. The chain links TRBV24-1 to TRBJ2-2, with D hard to call. Trimming left V 8 bases short and J 3 bases short, with 9 bases between. The V gene's germline CDR1 is KGHDR and CDR2 SFDVKD. The CDR3 has 13 residues.

This clonotype appeared many times. The CDR3 loop reads CAISRASTLYGYTF. Here the CDR3 DNA reads TGTGCCATCAGCCGAGCGTCCACCCTCTATGGCTACACCTTC. The genes are TRBV10-3 and TRBJ1-2; no clear D gene. V lost 6 bases and J lost 4, with 15 bases in between. The CDR3 has 14 amino acids. CDR1 ENHRY and CDR2 SYGVKD come from the germline V gene.